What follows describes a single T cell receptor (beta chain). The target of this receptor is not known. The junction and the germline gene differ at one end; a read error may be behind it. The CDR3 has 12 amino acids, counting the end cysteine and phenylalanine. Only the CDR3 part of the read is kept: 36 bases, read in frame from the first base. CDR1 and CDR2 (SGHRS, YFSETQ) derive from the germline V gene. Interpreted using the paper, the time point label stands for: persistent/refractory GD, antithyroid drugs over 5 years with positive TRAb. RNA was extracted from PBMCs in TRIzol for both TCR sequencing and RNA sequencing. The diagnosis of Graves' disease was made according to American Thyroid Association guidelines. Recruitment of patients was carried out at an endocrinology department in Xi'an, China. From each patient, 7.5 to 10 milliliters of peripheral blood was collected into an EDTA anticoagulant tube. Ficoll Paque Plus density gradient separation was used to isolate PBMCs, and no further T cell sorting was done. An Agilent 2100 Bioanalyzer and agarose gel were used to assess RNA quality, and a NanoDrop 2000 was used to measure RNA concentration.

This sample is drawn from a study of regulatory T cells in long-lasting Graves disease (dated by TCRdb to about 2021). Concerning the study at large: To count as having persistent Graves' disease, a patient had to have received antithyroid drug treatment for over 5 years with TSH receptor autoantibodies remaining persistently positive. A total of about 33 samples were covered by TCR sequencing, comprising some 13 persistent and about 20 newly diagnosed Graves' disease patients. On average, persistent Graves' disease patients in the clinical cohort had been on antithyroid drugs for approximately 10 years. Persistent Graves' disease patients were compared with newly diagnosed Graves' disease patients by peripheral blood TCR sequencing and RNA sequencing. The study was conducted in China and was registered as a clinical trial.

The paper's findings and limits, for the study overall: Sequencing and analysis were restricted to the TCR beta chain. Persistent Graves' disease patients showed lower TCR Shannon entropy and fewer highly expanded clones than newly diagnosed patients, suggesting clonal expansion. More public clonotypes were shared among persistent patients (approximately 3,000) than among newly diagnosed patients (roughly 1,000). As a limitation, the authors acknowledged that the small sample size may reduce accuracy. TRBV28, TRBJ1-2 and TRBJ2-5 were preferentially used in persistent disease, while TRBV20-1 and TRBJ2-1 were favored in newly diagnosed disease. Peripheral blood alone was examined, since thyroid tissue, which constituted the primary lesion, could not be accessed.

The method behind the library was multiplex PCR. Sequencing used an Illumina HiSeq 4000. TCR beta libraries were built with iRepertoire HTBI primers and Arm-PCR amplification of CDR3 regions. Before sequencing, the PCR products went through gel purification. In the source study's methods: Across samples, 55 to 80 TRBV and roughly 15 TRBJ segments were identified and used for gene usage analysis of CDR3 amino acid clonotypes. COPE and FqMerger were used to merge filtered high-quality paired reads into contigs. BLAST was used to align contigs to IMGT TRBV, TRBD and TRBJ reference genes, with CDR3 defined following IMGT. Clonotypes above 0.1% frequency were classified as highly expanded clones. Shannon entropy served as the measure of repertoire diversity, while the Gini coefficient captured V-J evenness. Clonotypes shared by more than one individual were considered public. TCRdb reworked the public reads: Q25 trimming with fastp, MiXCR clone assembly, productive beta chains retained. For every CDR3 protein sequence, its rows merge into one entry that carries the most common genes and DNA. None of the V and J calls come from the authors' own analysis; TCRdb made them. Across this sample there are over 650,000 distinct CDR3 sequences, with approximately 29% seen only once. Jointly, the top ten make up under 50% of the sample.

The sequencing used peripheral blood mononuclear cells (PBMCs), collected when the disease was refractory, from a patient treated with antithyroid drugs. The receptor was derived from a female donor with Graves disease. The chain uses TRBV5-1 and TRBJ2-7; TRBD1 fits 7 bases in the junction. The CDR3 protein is CASNHTGDEQYF. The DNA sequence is TGTGCCAGCAACCATACAGGGGACGAGCAGTACTTC.